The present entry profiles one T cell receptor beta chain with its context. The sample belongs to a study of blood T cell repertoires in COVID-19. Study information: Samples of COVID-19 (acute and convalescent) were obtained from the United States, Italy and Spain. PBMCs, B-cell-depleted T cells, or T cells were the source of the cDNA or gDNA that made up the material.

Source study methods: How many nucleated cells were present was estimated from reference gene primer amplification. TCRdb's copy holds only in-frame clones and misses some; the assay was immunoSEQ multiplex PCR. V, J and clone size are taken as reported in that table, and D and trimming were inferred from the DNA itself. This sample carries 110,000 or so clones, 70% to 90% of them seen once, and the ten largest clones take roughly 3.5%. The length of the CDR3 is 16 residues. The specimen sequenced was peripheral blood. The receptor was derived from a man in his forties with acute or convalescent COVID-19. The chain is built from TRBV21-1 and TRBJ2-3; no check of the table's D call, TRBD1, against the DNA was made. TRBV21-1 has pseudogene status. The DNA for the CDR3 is TGTGCCAGCAGCAAGAAACGGACAGGGTGCACAGATACGCAGTATTTT. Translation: CASSKKRTGCTDTQYF.